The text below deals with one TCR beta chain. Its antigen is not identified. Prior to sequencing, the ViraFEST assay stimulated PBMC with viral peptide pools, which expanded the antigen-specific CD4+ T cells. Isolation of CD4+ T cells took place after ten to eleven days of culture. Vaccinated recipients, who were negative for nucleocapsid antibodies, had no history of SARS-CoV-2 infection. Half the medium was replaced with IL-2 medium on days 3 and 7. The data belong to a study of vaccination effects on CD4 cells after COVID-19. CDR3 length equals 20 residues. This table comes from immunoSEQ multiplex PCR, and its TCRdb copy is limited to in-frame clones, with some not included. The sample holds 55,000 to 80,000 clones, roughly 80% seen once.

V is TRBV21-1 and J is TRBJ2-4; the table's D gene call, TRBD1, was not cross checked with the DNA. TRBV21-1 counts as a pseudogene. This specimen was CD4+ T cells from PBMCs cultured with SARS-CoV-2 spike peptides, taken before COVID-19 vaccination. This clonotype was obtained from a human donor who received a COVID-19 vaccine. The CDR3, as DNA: TGTGCCAGCAGCGCGTGCCGGGGCTCAACAGGGGGCGCAGCCAAAAACATTCAGTACTTC. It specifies CASSACRGSTGGAAKNIQYF.